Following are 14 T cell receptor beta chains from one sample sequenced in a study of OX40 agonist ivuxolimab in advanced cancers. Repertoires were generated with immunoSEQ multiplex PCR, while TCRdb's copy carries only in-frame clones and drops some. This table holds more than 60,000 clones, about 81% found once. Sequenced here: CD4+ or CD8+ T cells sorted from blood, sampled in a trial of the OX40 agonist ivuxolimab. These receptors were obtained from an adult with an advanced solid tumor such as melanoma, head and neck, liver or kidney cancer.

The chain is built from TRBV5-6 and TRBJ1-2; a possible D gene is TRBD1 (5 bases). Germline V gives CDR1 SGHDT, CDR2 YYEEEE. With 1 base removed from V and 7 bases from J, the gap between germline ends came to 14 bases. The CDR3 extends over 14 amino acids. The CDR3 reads CASSLTGGMVGYTF. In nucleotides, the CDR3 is TGTGCCAGCAGCTTGACTGGGGGGATGGTTGGCTACACCTTC.

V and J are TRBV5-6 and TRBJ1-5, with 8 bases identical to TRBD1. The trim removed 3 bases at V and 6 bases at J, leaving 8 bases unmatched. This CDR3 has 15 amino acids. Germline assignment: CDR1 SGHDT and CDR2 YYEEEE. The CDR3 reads CASSSRTGMGQPQHF. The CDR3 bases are TGTGCCAGCAGCTCGCGGACAGGGATGGGTCAGCCCCAGCATTTT.

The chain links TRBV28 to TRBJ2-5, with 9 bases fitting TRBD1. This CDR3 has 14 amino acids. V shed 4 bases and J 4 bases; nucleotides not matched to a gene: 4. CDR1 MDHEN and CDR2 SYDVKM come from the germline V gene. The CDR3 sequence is CASSSNRGRETQYF. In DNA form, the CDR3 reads TGTGCCAGCAGTTCCAACAGGGGGCGAGAGACCCAGTACTTC.

The CDR3, as DNA: TGTGCCAGCAGTAACTTAACAGGGTGGGGAACTGAAGCTTTCTTT. Its translation: CASSNLTGWGTEAFF. V and J are TRBV6-1 and TRBJ1-1, with a weak D call TRBD1 (6 bases). The V gene lost 5 bases and the J gene lost 5 bases, with 18 bases spanning the gap. CDR1 and CDR2 (germline): MNHNS, SASEGT. This CDR3 spans 15 amino acids.

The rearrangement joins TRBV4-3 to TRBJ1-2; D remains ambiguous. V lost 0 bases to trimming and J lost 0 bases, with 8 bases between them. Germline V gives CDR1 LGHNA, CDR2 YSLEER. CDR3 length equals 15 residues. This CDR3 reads CASSQDVSANYGYTF. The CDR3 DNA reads TGCGCCAGCAGCCAAGATGTTTCAGCTAACTATGGCTACACCTTC.

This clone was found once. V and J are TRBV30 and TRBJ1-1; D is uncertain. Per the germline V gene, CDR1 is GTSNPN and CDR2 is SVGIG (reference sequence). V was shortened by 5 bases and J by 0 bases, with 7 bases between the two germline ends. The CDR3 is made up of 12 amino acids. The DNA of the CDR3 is TGTGCCTGGGGAATTATGAACACTGAAGCTTTCTTT. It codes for CAWGIMNTEAFF.

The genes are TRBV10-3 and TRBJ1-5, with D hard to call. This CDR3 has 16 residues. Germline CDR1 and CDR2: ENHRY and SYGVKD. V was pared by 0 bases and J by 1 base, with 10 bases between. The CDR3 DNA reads TGTGCCATCAGTGAGTCGTGGAGAGACAGCAATCAGCCCCAGCATTTT. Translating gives CAISESWRDSNQPQHF.

The CDR3 coding sequence is TGTGCCAGCAGTGAGGACAGGAACACCGGGGAGCTGTTTTTT. Amino acid sequence: CASSEDRNTGELFF. The genes are TRBV25-1 and TRBJ2-2; D perhaps matches TRBD1 (6 bases). The V and J ends lost 3 bases and 1 base respectively, with 6 bases between them. Germline V gene lookup returns CDR1 MGHDK and CDR2 SYGVNS. The CDR3 is 14 residues long.

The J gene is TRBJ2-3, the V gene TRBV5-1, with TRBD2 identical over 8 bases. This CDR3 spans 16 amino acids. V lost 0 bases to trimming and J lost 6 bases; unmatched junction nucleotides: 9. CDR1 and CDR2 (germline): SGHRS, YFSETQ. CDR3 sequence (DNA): TGCGCCAGCAGCTTGGGGGCCAGCGGGAGAGGCGATACGCAGTATTTT. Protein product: CASSLGASGRGDTQYF.

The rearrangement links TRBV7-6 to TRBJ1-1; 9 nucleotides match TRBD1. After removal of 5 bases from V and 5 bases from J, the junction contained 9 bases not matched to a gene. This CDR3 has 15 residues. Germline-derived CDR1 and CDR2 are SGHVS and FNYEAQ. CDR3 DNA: TGTGCCAGCAGCCCATCACAGGGGGCTCGTACTGAAGCTTTCTTT. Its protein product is CASSPSQGARTEAFF.

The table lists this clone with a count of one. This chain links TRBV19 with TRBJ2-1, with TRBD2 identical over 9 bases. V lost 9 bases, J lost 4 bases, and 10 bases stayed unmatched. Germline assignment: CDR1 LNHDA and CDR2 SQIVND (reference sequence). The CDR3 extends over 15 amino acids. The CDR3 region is CASTKNLAGYNEQFF. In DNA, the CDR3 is TGTGCCAGCACTAAGAACCTAGCGGGATACAATGAGCAGTTCTTC.

In DNA, the CDR3 is TGTGCCAGCAGCTTGGACCAGACAGATACGCAGTATTTT. Translated: CASSLDQTDTQYF. This chain joins TRBV5-4 and TRBJ2-3; D gene ambiguous. CDR1 is SGHNT, CDR2 YYREEE, per germline (reference sequence). The CDR3 spans 13 residues. V was clipped by 0 bases and J by 3 bases, with 5 bases between them.

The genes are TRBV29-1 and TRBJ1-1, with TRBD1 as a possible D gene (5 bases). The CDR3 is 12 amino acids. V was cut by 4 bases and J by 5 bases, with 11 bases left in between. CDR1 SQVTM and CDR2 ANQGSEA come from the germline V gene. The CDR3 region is CSVVLGETEAFF. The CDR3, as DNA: TGCAGCGTTGTCCTGGGGGAAACTGAAGCTTTCTTT.

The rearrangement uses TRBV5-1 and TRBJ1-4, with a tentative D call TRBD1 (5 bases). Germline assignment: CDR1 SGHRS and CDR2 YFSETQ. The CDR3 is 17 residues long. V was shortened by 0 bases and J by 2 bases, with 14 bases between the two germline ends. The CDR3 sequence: CASSLVPRGVTNEKLFF. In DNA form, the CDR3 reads TGCGCCAGCAGCTTGGTCCCGCGGGGGGTCACTAATGAAAAACTGTTTTTT.